These 30 T cell receptor beta chains were sequenced from one sample in a study of blood T cells in healthy people across ages. Using a J-beta primer mix together with a sample-barcoded 5' primer, a second PCR was run for roughly 6 to 11 cycles. TCRdb reprocessed the 5' RACE reads via MiXCR and lists one record per CDR3 protein. The sample consists of 2 million or so distinct CDR3 sequences, just under 50% of them appearing once. Sequenced sample: blood. The receptors shown here come from a woman in her thirties or forties in good health.

This rearrangement joins TRBV4-3 to TRBJ1-4; tentative D call: TRBD1 (5 bases). V was trimmed by 0 bases and J by 3 bases, leaving 11 bases between them. Germline assignment: CDR1 LGHNA and CDR2 YSLEER. The CDR3 totals 16 residues. The CDR3: CASSQEWDGSNEKLFF. CDR3 nucleotide sequence: TGCGCCAGCAGCCAAGAATGGGACGGATCTAATGAAAAACTGTTTTTT.

This CDR3 reads CASSVKRGASSYNEQFF. The CDR3 nucleotides are TGTGCCAGCAGTGTCAAGCGGGGGGCTAGCTCCTACAATGAGCAGTTCTTC. The chain combines TRBV6-1 with TRBJ2-1; 9 positions agree with TRBD2. From germline, CDR1 is MNHNS and CDR2 SASEGT. The CDR3 runs to 17 residues. Trimming removed 4 bases from V and 0 bases from J; junction bases left unmatched: 7.

This clonotype occurred many times. The chain has TRBV15 and TRBJ2-6; no reliable D call. The length of the CDR3 is 16 residues. The germline V and J ends were trimmed by 0 bases and 0 bases, with 6 bases remaining between them. Per germline, CDR1 LNHNV and CDR2 YYDKDF (reference sequence). CDR3 residues: CATSRDGTSGANVLTF. The CDR3 DNA reads TGTGCCACCAGCAGAGATGGCACCTCTGGGGCCAACGTCCTGACTTTC.

This sequence joins TRBV6-6 and TRBJ1-2, with TRBD1 matching over 7 bases. Germline V gene lookup returns CDR1 MNHNY and CDR2 SVGAGI (reference sequence). The CDR3 contains 15 residues. The junction had 6 bases not matched to a gene; V was cut back by 4 bases and J by 1 base. The CDR3 sequence is CASSFPGQVNYGYTF. The CDR3 DNA follows: TGTGCCAGCAGTTTCCCCGGACAGGTTAACTATGGCTACACCTTC.

The gene calls are TRBV28 and TRBJ2-5; the match to TRBD2 covers 7 bases. CDR1 MDHEN and CDR2 SYDVKM come from the germline V gene. Trimming cost V 3 bases and J 3 bases; bases outside gene matches: 10. The CDR3 is made up of 16 amino acids. The CDR3: CASSFEWGGPKETQYF. DNA for the CDR3: TGTGCCAGCAGTTTCGAGTGGGGGGGACCAAAAGAGACCCAGTACTTC.

This chain uses TRBV2 with TRBJ2-3; D perhaps matches TRBD2 (7 bases). The CDR3 consists of 16 residues. Germline loops: CDR1 SNHLY, CDR2 FYNNEI. V lost 6 bases and J 3 bases, leaving 19 bases between the germline ends. CDR3: CASRAGGGGWTDTQYF. The CDR3 nucleotides are TGTGCCAGCAGGGCCGGAGGGGGGGGCTGGACAGATACGCAGTATTTT.

This clonotype was counted a few times. This chain joins TRBV20-1 and TRBJ1-5; 8 bases are shared with TRBD1. CDR1 and CDR2 from the germline V gene are DFQATT and SNEGSKA (reference sequence). This CDR3 is 13 amino acids long. The trim removed 5 bases at V and 6 bases at J, leaving 6 bases unmatched. CDR3 loop: CSAATGVFQPQHF. CDR3 sequence (DNA): TGCAGTGCTGCGACAGGGGTGTTTCAGCCCCAGCATTTT.

The chain employs TRBV12-3 or TRBV12-4 and TRBJ2-1, with D possibly matching TRBD2 (5 bases). The CDR3 runs 16 residues. With 7 bases removed from V and 2 bases from J, the gap between germline ends came to 18 bases. The DNA of the CDR3 is TGTGCCAGCACCTTTGGGAGTGTGGTCACCTACAATGAGCAGTTCTTC. It specifies CASTFGSVVTYNEQFF.

J is TRBJ1-4 and V is TRBV12-3 or TRBV12-4, with D possibly TRBD1 on 6 matching bases. CDR3 length: 15 residues. V was shortened by 7 bases and J by 3 bases, with 15 bases between the two germline ends. The CDR3 DNA reads TGTGCCAGCACTATCCAGGGGTCGCCTAATGAAAAACTGTTTTTT. Its translation: CASTIQGSPNEKLFF.

With regard to this clonotype: One junction end disagrees with the germline gene, perhaps due to a read error. V usage is TRBV5-6 and J usage is TRBJ1-6; D is undetermined. Germline V gene lookup returns CDR1 SGHDT and CDR2 YYEEEE. The CDR3 covers 16 residues. CDR3 in DNA: TGTGCCAGCAGCTGGTTTGGCGAGCAGTATAGTTCACCCCTCCACTTT. Amino acid sequence: CASSWFGEQYSSPLHF.

The J gene is TRBJ2-1, the V gene TRBV29-1; 8 bases fit TRBD2. Trimming cost V 7 bases and J 8 bases; bases outside gene matches: 7. The CDR3 runs 12 residues. CDR1 and CDR2 (germline): SQVTM, ANQGSEA. The chain's CDR3 is CSGRTSKHEQFF. CDR3 DNA sequence: TGCAGCGGCCGGACTAGCAAGCATGAGCAGTTCTTC.

This chain uses TRBV3-1 with TRBJ1-5; TRBD1 is a possible D gene (6 bases). Deletions cut 0 bases from V and 5 bases from J, with 11 bases between. CDR1 is LGHDT, CDR2 YNNKEL, per germline (reference sequence). The CDR3 is 15 residues long. The CDR3 here is CASSQDSGAHQPQHF. The CDR3 DNA sequence: TGTGCCAGCAGCCAAGACTCAGGGGCACATCAGCCCCAGCATTTT.

This chain connects TRBV5-1 to TRBJ2-1; 8 nucleotides align to TRBD1. The germline gives CDR1 SGHRS, CDR2 YFSETQ. The junction had 6 bases not matched to a gene; V was cut back by 4 bases and J by 6 bases. CDR3 length: 14 amino acids. CDR3 DNA sequence: TGCGCCAGCAGCGAGGACAGGGTCCTCAATGAGCAGTTCTTC. Protein: CASSEDRVLNEQFF. The full variable domain, with the rest looked up from reference TRBV5-1 and TRBJ2-1, is KAGVTQTPRYLIKTRGQQVTLSCSPISGHRSVSWYQQTPGQGLQFLFEYFSETQRNKGNFPGRFSGRQFSNSRSEMNVSTLELGDSALYLCASSEDRVLNEQFFGPGTRLTVL.

The chain joins TRBV7-2 to TRBJ2-3; 11 bases fit TRBD2. The CDR3 runs 17 residues. Germline loops: CDR1 SGHTA, CDR2 FQGNSA. The J segment lost 3 bases and the V segment lost 0 bases, leaving 5 bases of the junction unmatched. Written as DNA, the CDR3 is TGTGCCAGCAGCTTAGCGGCTAGCGGGGGGCCAACAGATACGCAGTATTTT. It codes for CASSLAASGGPTDTQYF.

This clonotype was seen a handful of times. The chain employs TRBV6-5 and TRBJ2-2, with D possibly TRBD2 on 5 matching bases. Trimming cost V 5 bases and J 4 bases, with 8 bases left between them. Germline CDR1 is MNHEY and CDR2 is SVGAGI. This CDR3 comprises 13 residues. CDR3 bases: TGTGCCAGCAGTCAAGGGAGCACCGGGGAGCTGTTTTTT. Protein sequence: CASSQGSTGELFF.

The V and J genes are TRBV6-5 and TRBJ2-4, with 10 bases identical to TRBD2. CDR3 length: 18 amino acids. The trim removed 2 bases at V and 0 bases at J, leaving 7 bases unmatched. From germline, CDR1 is MNHEY and CDR2 SVGAGI. The CDR3 reads CASSYSYPSGGAKNIQYF. In DNA, the CDR3 is TGTGCCAGCAGTTACAGCTACCCTAGCGGGGGAGCCAAAAACATTCAGTACTTC.

The table lists this clonotype with a few counts. The CDR3 region is CASSWQTNSPLHF. For the CDR3, the DNA is TGTGCCAGCAGTTGGCAGACGAATTCACCCCTCCACTTT. J is TRBJ1-6 and V is TRBV6-5; no reliable D call. Trimming took 4 bases from V and 7 from J, leaving 8 bases between them. The germline V gene has CDR1 MNHEY and CDR2 SVGAGI. The CDR3 consists of 13 residues.

The gene calls are TRBV7-3 and TRBJ2-3; perhaps TRBD2 as D (6 bases). The CDR3 covers 15 residues. With 3 bases removed from V and 1 base from J, the gap between germline ends came to 11 bases. The germline CDR1 and CDR2 sequences are SGHTA and FQGTGA. The chain's CDR3 is CASSFVIAGTDTQYF. Written as DNA, the CDR3 is TGTGCCAGCAGCTTTGTCATAGCGGGCACAGATACGCAGTATTTT.

This clonotype was seen a few times. This chain joins TRBV12-3 or TRBV12-4 and TRBJ2-4; 7 positions agree with TRBD1. The CDR3 is 17 amino acids. After removal of 6 bases from V and 0 bases from J, the junction contained 11 bases not matched to a gene. The CDR3 DNA reads as TGTGCCAGCAGCGAACAGGGGACCATTCTAGCCAAAAACATTCAGTACTTC. Translation gives CASSEQGTILAKNIQYF.

This sequence joins TRBV6-5 and TRBJ2-5; no reliable D call. From germline, CDR1 is MNHEY and CDR2 SVGAGI. This CDR3 is 11 amino acids long. Trimming shortened V by 7 bases and J by 4 bases, and 7 bases separated the two germline ends. The CDR3 nucleotides read TGTGCCAGCACCTGGTTAGAGACCCAGTACTTC. It encodes CASTWLETQYF.

This clonotype has more than one count but fewer than ten. This sequence joins TRBV10-3 and TRBJ2-5; the D is unclear. Germline lookup yields CDR1 ENHRY and CDR2 SYGVKD. Trimming pared 0 bases from V and 6 bases from J, leaving 5 bases between. The CDR3 contains 12 residues. CDR3 in amino acids: CAISESTQTQYF. The CDR3, as DNA: TGTGCCATCAGTGAGTCGACGCAGACCCAGTACTTC.

The chain recombines TRBV4-3 with TRBJ2-5; 8 nucleotides line up with TRBD1. The germline gives CDR1 LGHNA, CDR2 YSLEER. V dropped 4 bases and J dropped 11; count of bases not matched to a gene: 15. CDR3 length: 15 amino acids. The CDR3 DNA is TGCGCCAGCAGCCCCTGGACAGGGCTAGGCAATGAGCAGTACTTC. Protein: CASSPWTGLGNEQYF.

In its sample, this clonotype was seen a few times. The chain couples TRBV10-1 to TRBJ2-5; D may be TRBD1 or TRBD2 (5 bases each). The V end was cut by 7 bases, the J end by 11 bases, with 20 bases between. Germline V gene sequence: CDR1 WNHNN, CDR2 SYGVQD (reference sequence). The CDR3 consists of 13 residues. CDR3 loop: CASNRKGVGEQYF. Written as DNA, the CDR3 is TGCGCCAGCAATAGGAAAGGGGTTGGGGAGCAGTACTTC.

This clonotype has a handful of counts. This chain links TRBV20-1 with TRBJ2-1; D perhaps matches TRBD1 (7 bases). The CDR3 totals 15 residues. Trimming took off 5 bases at V and 4 bases at J, with 18 bases between the two ends. From germline, CDR1 is DFQATT and CDR2 SNEGSKA (reference sequence). The DNA for the CDR3 is TGCAGTGCTGCCCCGCAGGGGGGAGTTTACAATGAGCAGTTCTTC. As protein: CSAAPQGGVYNEQFF.

This chain links TRBV28 with TRBJ2-5; 9 positions match TRBD2. After removal of 3 bases from V and 5 bases from J, the junction contained 4 bases not matched to a gene. Germline V gene sequence: CDR1 MDHEN, CDR2 SYDVKM. This CDR3 comprises 14 residues. The CDR3 loop is CASSLWRGGETQYF. CDR3 coding DNA: TGTGCCAGCAGTTTGTGGCGGGGGGGCGAGACCCAGTACTTC.

This sequence joins TRBV7-2 and TRBJ1-5, with D hard to call. Germline CDR1 reads SGHTA; CDR2 reads FQGNSA. CDR3 length: 16 amino acids. V was trimmed by 5 bases and J by 1 base, leaving 15 bases between them. DNA for the CDR3: TGTGCCAGCAGCCCCCGGTGGCAGGAGAGCAATCAGCCCCAGCATTTT. This translates into CASSPRWQESNQPQHF.

This chain joins TRBV11-2 and TRBJ1-4, with D hard to call. Per germline, CDR1 SGHAT and CDR2 FQNNGV. CDR3 length: 15 residues. V was trimmed by 4 bases and J by 5 bases, leaving 14 bases between them. CDR3 protein: CASSSKAALNEKLFF. DNA of the CDR3: TGTGCCAGCAGCTCAAAGGCAGCGCTAAATGAAAAACTGTTTTTT.

As to this clonotype: A much larger clone lies a single base off, so this may be a read error. The chain uses TRBV4-3 and TRBJ2-7; 7 bases are shared with TRBD2. The CDR3 sequence is 14 residues long. CDR1 is LGHNA and CDR2 is YSLEER in the germline V gene. DNA for the CDR3: TGCGCCAACAGCCTTCGCGCGGGGGACTACGAGCAGTACTTC. Translating gives CANSLRAGDYEQYF.

This clonotype was seen a few times. This sequence joins TRBV12-3 or TRBV12-4 and TRBJ2-5; 8 nucleotides line up with TRBD1. The length of the CDR3 is 14 residues. The trim removed 8 bases at V and 1 base at J, leaving 6 bases unmatched. Written as DNA, the CDR3 is TGTGCCAGCCGTGACAGGGGATTCCAAGAGACCCAGTACTTC. Amino acids: CASRDRGFQETQYF.

Many counts were recorded for this clonotype. A read error may be the cause here, since a much bigger clone is one base away. The rearrangement uses TRBV6-2 or TRBV6-3 and TRBJ2-1, with 7 bases aligning to TRBD1. Looked up from germline, CDR1 is MNHEY and CDR2 is SVGEGT. Trimming cost V 5 bases and J 1 base; bases outside gene matches: 2. The CDR3 runs to 14 residues. CDR3: CASSDRDSYNEQFF. DNA of the CDR3: TGTGCCAGCAGTGACAGGGATTCCTACAATGAGCAGTTCTTC.